Shown below are 8 T cell receptor beta chains from a single sample sequenced in a study of T cells after yellow fever vaccination. TCRdb called the 5' RACE reads again in MiXCR, with one record for every CDR3 protein. Among approximately 85,000 distinct CDR3 sequences listed, less than 15% were seen once. The sequencing here drew on CD8+ T cells not binding an NS4B(214-222) dextramer, sorted from PBMCs, taken more than 20 days after the first yellow fever vaccination. These receptors came from a man aged 18 to 30 who received the YFV17D yellow fever vaccine.

This rearrangement joins TRBV14 to TRBJ2-2, with no clear D. With 3 bases removed from V and 9 bases from J, the gap between germline ends came to 14 bases. This CDR3 comprises 14 residues. Germline CDR1 SGHDN, CDR2 FVKESK. The CDR3 spells CASSQAYPPRELFF. The CDR3 nucleotides read TGTGCCAGCAGCCAGGCGTATCCTCCCCGGGAGCTGTTTTTT.

This clonotype appeared a few times. The V gene is TRBV20-1, the J gene TRBJ2-2; D tentatively reads TRBD1 or TRBD2 (5 bases each). This CDR3 has 14 residues. Trimming left V 6 bases short and J 6 bases short, with 17 bases between. Germline values: CDR1 DFQATT, CDR2 SNEGSKA (reference sequence). CDR3 loop: CSAQGQRRAGELFF. DNA for the CDR3: TGCAGTGCCCAGGGTCAGAGGCGGGCCGGGGAGCTGTTTTTT.

Ten or more counts support this clonotype. The rearrangement uses TRBV12-3 or TRBV12-4 and TRBJ2-2; D uncertain. Trimming shortened V by 4 bases and J by 0 bases, and 6 bases separated the two germline ends. This CDR3 contains 14 residues. The CDR3 region is CASSSTANTGELFF. The CDR3 nucleotides read TGTGCCAGCAGTTCCACAGCGAACACCGGGGAGCTGTTTTTT.

This clonotype has a handful of counts. V and J are TRBV7-3 and TRBJ1-1, with TRBD1 matching 7 bases. This CDR3 has 15 amino acids. V lost 5 bases and J lost 4; bases outside the gene matches: 10. CDR1 and CDR2 from the germline V gene are SGHTA and FQGTGA. The CDR3 nucleotides are TGTGCCAGCAGCACAGGGGTAGGGCGGGGCACTGAAGCTTTCTTT. Its translation is CASSTGVGRGTEAFF.

This clonotype was counted between two and nine times. The V call is TRBV5-5, the J call TRBJ2-5, with D perhaps matching TRBD1 or TRBD2 (5 bases each). V lost 2 bases to trimming and J lost 4 bases, with 15 bases between them. Germline CDR1 is SGHKS and CDR2 is YYEKEE (reference sequence). The CDR3 runs to 15 residues. Here the CDR3 reads CASSFPGASLETQYF. In DNA, the CDR3 is TGTGCCAGCAGCTTCCCCGGGGCTAGCTTAGAGACCCAGTACTTC.

J is TRBJ2-7 and V is TRBV7-6, with a weak D call TRBD2 (6 bases). Deletions cut 8 bases from V and 3 bases from J, with 11 bases between. Germline loops: CDR1 SGHVS, CDR2 FNYEAQ. CDR3 length equals 12 residues. The CDR3 DNA follows: TGTGCCAGCCGCGGGACGGACTACGAGCAGTACTTC. It encodes CASRGTDYEQYF.

Only a few counts were recorded for this clonotype. The chain carries TRBV15 and TRBJ2-3; a possible D gene is TRBD1 (6 bases). Germline CDR1 LNHNV, CDR2 YYDKDF (reference sequence). This CDR3 region has 16 residues. Trimming removed 2 bases at V and 4 bases at J, with 16 bases between. The CDR3 DNA reads TGTGCCACCAGCAGACGGTCAGGGGCGGCTGCAGATACGCAGTATTTT. It encodes CATSRRSGAAADTQYF.

At least ten counts were recorded for this clonotype. The chain uses TRBV2 and TRBJ1-5; no clear D. This CDR3 has 17 amino acids. CDR1 and CDR2 from the germline V gene are SNHLY and FYNNEI. V lost 0 bases and J 1 base, leaving 13 bases between the germline ends. CDR3 nucleotide sequence: TGTGCCAGCAGTGAAGCGTTTAAAGGGAGGAGCAATCAGCCCCAGCATTTT. Translating gives CASSEAFKGRSNQPQHF.